These 10 T cell receptor beta chains were all obtained from the same sample, sequenced in a study of OX40 agonist ivuxolimab in advanced cancers. The library was made by the immunoSEQ multiplex PCR assay. The source is immuneACCESS, and TCRdb retained only in-frame sequences with V and J called. Part of the clones is not carried over; for the studies checked, unresolved V genes explain less than half of this, and the remainder is unexplained. Within this sample are 50,000 to 75,000 clones, with nearly 90% of them counted one time only. About 0.34% of the sample is held by the ten biggest clonotypes. The sample consisted of CD4+ or CD8+ T cells sorted from blood, taken in a trial of the OX40 agonist ivuxolimab. The receptor source for this set is an adult with an advanced solid tumor such as melanoma, head and neck, liver or kidney cancer.

The V call is TRBV19, the J call TRBJ2-1; tentative D call: TRBD1 (5 bases). Trimming removed 3 bases at V and 7 bases at J, with 19 bases between. CDR3 size: 16 residues. Germline lookup yields CDR1 LNHDA and CDR2 SQIVND (reference sequence). The CDR3 nucleotides are TGTGCCAGTAGTATCATGGGCAGGGTGGCGCGAAATGAGCAGTTCTTC. It codes for CASSIMGRVARNEQFF.

J is TRBJ1-2 and V is TRBV25-1; 7 nucleotides match TRBD1. The CDR3 contains 13 residues. The trim removed 8 bases at V and 4 bases at J, leaving 7 bases unmatched. CDR1 and CDR2 (germline): MGHDK, SYGVNS. CDR3 protein: CASGRGLGYGYTF. CDR3 coding DNA: TGTGCCAGCGGAAGGGGGCTCGGCTATGGCTACACCTTC.

The rearrangement joins TRBV2 to TRBJ1-6; no reliable D call. Per the germline V gene, CDR1 is SNHLY and CDR2 is FYNNEI. The ends were cut back, 4 bases at V and 7 bases at J, with 11 bases in the middle. The CDR3 is 14 amino acids. This CDR3 is CASSGTSKNSPLHF. The DNA for the CDR3 is TGTGCCAGCAGTGGGACGAGCAAGAATTCACCCCTCCACTTT.

This clone appeared once. The chain combines TRBV11-2 with TRBJ2-7; 7 bases are a match to TRBD2. The ends lost 5 bases at V and 7 bases at J; junction bases unmatched: 11. In germline, CDR1 is SGHAT, CDR2 FQNNGV. There are 14 residues in the CDR3. The chain's CDR3 is CASSPAGTPREQYF. CDR3 in DNA: TGTGCCAGCAGCCCAGCGGGGACCCCTCGGGAGCAGTACTTC.

The chain employs TRBV4-3 and TRBJ2-1; 8 nucleotides align to TRBD2. CDR1 LGHNA and CDR2 YSLEER come from the germline V gene. V shed 0 bases and J 7 bases; nucleotides not matched to a gene: 8. The CDR3 covers 16 residues. This CDR3 is CASSQDSGGRNNEQFF. The CDR3 DNA is TGCGCCAGCAGCCAAGATTCGGGGGGGAGGAATAATGAGCAGTTCTTC.

V usage is TRBV27 and J usage is TRBJ2-2, with 11 bases identical to TRBD2. CDR3 length: 18 residues. Germline CDR1 is MNHEY and CDR2 is SMNVEV (reference sequence). V was clipped by 3 bases and J by 1 base; unmatched bases: 7. CDR3: CASSFGPGLAVNTGELFF. The CDR3 coding sequence is TGTGCCAGCAGTTTTGGACCGGGACTAGCGGTGAACACCGGGGAGCTGTTTTTT.

V usage is TRBV18 and J usage is TRBJ1-2; 7 bases are a match to TRBD1. V dropped 3 bases and J dropped 2; count of bases not matched to a gene: 6. The CDR3 extends over 15 amino acids. CDR1 KGHSH and CDR2 LQKENI come from the germline V gene. The CDR3 reads CASSPTGTANYGYTF. The CDR3 nucleotides read TGTGCCAGCTCACCCACCGGGACAGCCAACTATGGCTACACCTTC.

The chain recombines TRBV6-6 with TRBJ1-6, with 7 nucleotides matching TRBD1. The CDR3 is 16 residues long. CDR1 is MNHNY, CDR2 SVGAGI, per germline (reference sequence). Losses at the gene ends were 2 bases for V and 9 bases for J; bases not matched to a gene: 10. CDR3: CASSYGWGQLGSPLHF. The CDR3 DNA reads as TGTGCCAGCAGTTACGGATGGGGACAGTTAGGTTCACCCCTCCACTTT.

This clone was picked up one time. This rearrangement joins TRBV11-2 to TRBJ2-2; D not certain. Trimming removed 0 bases at V and 5 bases at J, with 10 bases between. This CDR3 has 15 residues. Germline V CDR1 and CDR2: SGHAT, FQNNGV. CDR3: CASSLDGVGTGELFF. The DNA of the CDR3 is TGTGCCAGCAGCTTAGATGGCGTCGGGACCGGGGAGCTGTTTTTT.

This clone has only a few counts. V and J are TRBV6-5 and TRBJ1-2, with D tentatively TRBD1 (6 bases). The germline V gene encodes CDR1 MNHEY and CDR2 SVGAGI. The CDR3 contains 12 residues. V shed 5 bases and J shed 6 bases, with 10 bases lying between them. Written as DNA, the CDR3 is TGTGCCAGCAGTATGGGGGGGCATGGCTACACCTTC. Amino acid sequence: CASSMGGHGYTF.